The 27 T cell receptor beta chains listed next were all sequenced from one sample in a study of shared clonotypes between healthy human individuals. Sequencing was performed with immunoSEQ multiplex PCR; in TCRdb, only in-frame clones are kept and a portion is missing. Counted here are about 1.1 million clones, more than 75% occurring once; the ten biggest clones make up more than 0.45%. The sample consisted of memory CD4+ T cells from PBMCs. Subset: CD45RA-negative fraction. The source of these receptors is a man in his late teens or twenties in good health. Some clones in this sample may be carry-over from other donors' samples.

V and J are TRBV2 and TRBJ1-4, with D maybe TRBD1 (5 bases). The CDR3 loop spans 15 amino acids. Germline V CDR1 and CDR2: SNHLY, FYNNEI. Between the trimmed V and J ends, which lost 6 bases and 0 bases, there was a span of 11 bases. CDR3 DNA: TGTGCCAGCAGAGACACAGGAGCAACTAATGAAAAACTGTTTTTT. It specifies CASRDTGATNEKLFF.

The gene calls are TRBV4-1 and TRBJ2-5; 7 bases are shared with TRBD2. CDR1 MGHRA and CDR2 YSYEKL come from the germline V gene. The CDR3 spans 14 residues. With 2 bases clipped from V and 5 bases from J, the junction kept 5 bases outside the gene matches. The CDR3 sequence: CASSQWGGSETQYF. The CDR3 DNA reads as TGCGCCAGCAGCCAATGGGGAGGGTCCGAGACCCAGTACTTC.

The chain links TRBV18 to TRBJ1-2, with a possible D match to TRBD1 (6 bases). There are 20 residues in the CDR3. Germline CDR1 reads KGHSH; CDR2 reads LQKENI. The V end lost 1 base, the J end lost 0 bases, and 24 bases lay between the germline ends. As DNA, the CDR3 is TGTGCCAGCTCACCACAAGTCCTTTTAACACCAGGGGAGGCTAACTATGGCTACACCTTC. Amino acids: CASSPQVLLTPGEANYGYTF.

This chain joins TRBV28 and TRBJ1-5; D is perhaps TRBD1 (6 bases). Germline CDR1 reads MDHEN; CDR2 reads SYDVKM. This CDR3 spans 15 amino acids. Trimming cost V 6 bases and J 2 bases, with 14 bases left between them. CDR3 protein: CASSPRGLGNQPQHF. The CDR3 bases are TGTGCCAGCAGCCCTCGGGGGCTCGGCAATCAGCCCCAGCATTTT.

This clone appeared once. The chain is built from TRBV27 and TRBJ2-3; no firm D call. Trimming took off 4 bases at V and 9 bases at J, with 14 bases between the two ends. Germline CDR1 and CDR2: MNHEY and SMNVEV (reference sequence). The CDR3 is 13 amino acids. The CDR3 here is CASSSSTPGTQYF. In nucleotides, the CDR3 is TGTGCCAGCAGTTCTTCTACCCCAGGAACGCAGTATTTT.

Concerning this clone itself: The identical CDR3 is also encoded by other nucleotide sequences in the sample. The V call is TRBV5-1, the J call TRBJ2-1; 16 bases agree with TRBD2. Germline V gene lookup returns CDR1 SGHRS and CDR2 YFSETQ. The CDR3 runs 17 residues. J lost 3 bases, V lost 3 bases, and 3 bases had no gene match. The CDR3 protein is CASSWGLAGGYYNEQFF. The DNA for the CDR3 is TGCGCCAGCAGCTGGGGACTAGCGGGAGGGTACTACAATGAGCAGTTCTTC.

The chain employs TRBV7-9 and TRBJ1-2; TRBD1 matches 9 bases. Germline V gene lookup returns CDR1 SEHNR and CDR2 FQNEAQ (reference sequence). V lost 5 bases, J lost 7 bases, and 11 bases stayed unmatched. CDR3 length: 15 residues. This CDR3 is CASSPPGTGLRGYTF. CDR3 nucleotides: TGTGCCAGCAGCCCCCCCGGGACAGGGCTGCGTGGCTACACCTTC.

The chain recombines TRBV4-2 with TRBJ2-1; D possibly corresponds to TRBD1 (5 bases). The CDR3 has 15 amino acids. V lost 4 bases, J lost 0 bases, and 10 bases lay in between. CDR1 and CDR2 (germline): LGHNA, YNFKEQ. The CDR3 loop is CASSPGIPSYNEQFF. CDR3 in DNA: TGTGCCAGCAGCCCAGGGATCCCCTCCTACAATGAGCAGTTCTTC.

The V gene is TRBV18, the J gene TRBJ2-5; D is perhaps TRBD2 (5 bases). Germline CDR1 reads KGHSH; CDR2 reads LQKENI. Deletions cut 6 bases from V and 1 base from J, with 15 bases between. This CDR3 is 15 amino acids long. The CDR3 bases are TGTGCCAGCTCCCCCCGAGTAAGCGGCCAAGAGACCCAGTACTTC. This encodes CASSPRVSGQETQYF.

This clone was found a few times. CDR3 protein: CAWSVWGSGEKLFF. The CDR3 region has the DNA TGTGCCTGGAGTGTATGGGGGTCTGGTGAAAAACTGTTTTTT. The gene calls are TRBV30 and TRBJ1-4; weak D call: TRBD1 (5 bases). V lost 0 bases, J lost 7 bases, and 12 bases lay in between. Germline V lookup: CDR1 GTSNPN, CDR2 SVGIG (reference sequence). This CDR3 comprises 14 residues.

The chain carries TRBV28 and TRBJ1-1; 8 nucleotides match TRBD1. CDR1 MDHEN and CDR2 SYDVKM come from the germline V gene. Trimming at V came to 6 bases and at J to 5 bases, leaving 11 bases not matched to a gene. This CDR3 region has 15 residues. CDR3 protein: CASSPLLDRATEAFF. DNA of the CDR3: TGTGCCAGCAGCCCATTACTGGACAGGGCTACTGAAGCTTTCTTT.

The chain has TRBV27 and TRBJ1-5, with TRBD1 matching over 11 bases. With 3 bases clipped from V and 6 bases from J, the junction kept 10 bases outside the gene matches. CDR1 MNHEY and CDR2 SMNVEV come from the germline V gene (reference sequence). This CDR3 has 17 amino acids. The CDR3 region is CASSFSPGTGGSQPQHF. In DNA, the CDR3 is TGTGCCAGCAGTTTCTCTCCGGGGACAGGGGGAAGTCAGCCCCAGCATTTT.

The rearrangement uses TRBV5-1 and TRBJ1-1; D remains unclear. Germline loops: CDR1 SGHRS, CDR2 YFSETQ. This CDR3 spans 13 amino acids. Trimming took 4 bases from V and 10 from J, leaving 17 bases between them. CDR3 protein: CASSAYSAVGAFF. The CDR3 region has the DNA TGCGCCAGCAGCGCATACAGCGCCGTCGGAGCTTTCTTT.

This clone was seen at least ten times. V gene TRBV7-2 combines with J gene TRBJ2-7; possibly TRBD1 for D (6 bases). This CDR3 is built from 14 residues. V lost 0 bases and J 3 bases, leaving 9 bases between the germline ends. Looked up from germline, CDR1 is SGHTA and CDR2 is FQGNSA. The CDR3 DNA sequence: TGTGCCAGCAGCTTAGCGGGGGCCGACTACGAGCAGTACTTC. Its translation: CASSLAGADYEQYF.

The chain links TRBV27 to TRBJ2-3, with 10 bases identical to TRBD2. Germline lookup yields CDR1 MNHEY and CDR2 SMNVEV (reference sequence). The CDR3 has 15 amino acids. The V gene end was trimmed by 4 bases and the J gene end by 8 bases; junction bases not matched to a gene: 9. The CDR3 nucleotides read TGTGCCAGCAGTTGGGCTAGCGGGAGTAGCGGTACGCAGTATTTT. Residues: CASSWASGSSGTQYF.

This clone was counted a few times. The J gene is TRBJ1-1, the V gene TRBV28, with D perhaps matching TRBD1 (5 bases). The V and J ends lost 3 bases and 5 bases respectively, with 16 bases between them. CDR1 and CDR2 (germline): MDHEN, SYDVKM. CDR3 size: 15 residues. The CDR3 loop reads CASSFSSRGGTEAFF. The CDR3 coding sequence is TGTGCCAGCAGTTTCAGTTCAAGGGGCGGAACTGAAGCTTTCTTT.

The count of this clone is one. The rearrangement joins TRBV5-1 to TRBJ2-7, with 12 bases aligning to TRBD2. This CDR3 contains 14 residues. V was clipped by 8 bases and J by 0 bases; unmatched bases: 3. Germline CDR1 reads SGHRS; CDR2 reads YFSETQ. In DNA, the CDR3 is TGCGCCAGTGGACTAGCGGGGACCTCCTACGAGCAGTACTTC. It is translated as CASGLAGTSYEQYF.

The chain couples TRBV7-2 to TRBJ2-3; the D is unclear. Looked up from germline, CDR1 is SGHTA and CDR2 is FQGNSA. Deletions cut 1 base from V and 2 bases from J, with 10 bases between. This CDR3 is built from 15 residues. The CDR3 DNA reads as TGTGCCAGCAGCTTAGAGGATTTGTCCACAGATACGCAGTATTTT. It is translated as CASSLEDLSTDTQYF. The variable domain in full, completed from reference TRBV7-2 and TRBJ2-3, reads GAGVSQSPSNKVTEKGKDVELRCDPISGHTALYWYRQSLGQGLEFLIYFQGNSAPDKSGLPSDRFSAERTGGSVSTLTIQRTQQEDSAVYLCASSLEDLSTDTQYFGPGTRLTVL.

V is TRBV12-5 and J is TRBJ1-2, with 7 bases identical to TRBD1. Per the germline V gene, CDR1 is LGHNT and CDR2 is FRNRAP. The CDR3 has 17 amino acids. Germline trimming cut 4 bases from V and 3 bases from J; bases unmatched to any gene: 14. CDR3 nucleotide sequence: TGTGCTAGTGGTTATGTTGCATACCCAGACAGGGACTATGGCTACACCTTC. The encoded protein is CASGYVAYPDRDYGYTF. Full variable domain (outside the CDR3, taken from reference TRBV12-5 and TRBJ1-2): DARVTQTPRHKVTEMGQEVTMRCQPILGHNTVFWYRQTMMQGLELLAYFRNRAPLDDSGMPKDRFSAEMPDATLATLKIQPSEPRDSAVYFCASGYVAYPDRDYGYTFGSGTRLTVV.

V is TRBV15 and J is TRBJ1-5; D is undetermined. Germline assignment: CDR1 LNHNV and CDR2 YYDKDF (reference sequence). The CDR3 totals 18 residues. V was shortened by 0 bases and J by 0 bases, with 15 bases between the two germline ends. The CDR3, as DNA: TGTGCCACCAGCAGAGATTGGTACGGGAGTTATAGCAATCAGCCCCAGCATTTT. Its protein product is CATSRDWYGSYSNQPQHF.

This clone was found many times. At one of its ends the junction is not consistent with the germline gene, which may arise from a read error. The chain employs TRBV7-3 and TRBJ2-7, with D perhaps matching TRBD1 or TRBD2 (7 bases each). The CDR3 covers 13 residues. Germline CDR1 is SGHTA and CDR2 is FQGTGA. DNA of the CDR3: TGTGCCAGCAGCCCTCCAGGGGGGGGATTGTTAACTTTC. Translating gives CASSPPGGGLLTF.

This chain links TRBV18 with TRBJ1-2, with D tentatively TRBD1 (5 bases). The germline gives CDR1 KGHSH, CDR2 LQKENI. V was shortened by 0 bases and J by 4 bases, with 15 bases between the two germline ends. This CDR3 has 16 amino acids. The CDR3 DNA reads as TGTGCCAGCTCACCACCGGCAGGGAATGGTTTCTATGGCTACACCTTC. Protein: CASSPPAGNGFYGYTF.

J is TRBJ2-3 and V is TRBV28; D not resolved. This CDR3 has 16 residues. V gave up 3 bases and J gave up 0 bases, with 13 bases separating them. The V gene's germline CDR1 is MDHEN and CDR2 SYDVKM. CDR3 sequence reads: CASSFGLHPSTDTQYF. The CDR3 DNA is TGTGCCAGCAGTTTCGGGTTACACCCTAGCACAGATACGCAGTATTTT.

In DNA form, the CDR3 reads TGTGCCAGCAGCTTAGGGGTTAGTACATTGAATGAGCAGTTCTTC. Residues: CASSLGVSTLNEQFF. The V gene is TRBV7-2, the J gene TRBJ2-1; D is undetermined. V was trimmed by 1 base and J by 7 bases, leaving 14 bases between them. Germline-derived CDR1 and CDR2 are SGHTA and FQGNSA. CDR3 size: 15 residues.

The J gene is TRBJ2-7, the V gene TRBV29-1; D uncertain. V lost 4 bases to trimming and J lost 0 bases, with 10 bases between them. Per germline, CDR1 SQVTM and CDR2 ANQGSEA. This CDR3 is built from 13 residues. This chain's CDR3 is CSVGQEYSYEQYF. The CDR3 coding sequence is TGCAGCGTTGGGCAGGAATACTCCTACGAGCAGTACTTC.

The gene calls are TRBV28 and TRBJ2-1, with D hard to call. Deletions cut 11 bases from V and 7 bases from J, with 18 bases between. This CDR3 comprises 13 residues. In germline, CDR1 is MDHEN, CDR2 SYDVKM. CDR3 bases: TGTGCCTTGACCGGGCCCCCCGGGAATGAGCAGTTCTTC. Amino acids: CALTGPPGNEQFF.

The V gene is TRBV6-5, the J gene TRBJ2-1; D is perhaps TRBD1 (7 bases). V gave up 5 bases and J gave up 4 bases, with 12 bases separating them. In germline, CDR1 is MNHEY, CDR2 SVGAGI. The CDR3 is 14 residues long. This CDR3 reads CASSAGQLYNEQFF. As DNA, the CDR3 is TGTGCCAGCAGTGCGGGACAGTTGTACAATGAGCAGTTCTTC.